Given below is one TCR beta chain in context. No antigen is known for it. The V end was cut by 2 bases, the J end by 2 bases, with 11 bases between. Per germline, CDR1 KGHSH and CDR2 LQKENI. This CDR3 is built from 15 residues. This sample was taken from a study of cytomegalovirus exposure and HLA in healthy donors. Study-level results: Later on, a genetic analysis was performed. It linked a missense variant in DCLRE1C with V- and J-gene trimming of TCR beta. A later analysis reported that several of the most significant clusters appeared to be linked to common viral pathogens, among them Epstein-Barr virus. Presence/absence analysis assumed near-uniform sequencing depth across donors. Some V segments, TRBV6-2 and TRBV6-3 among them, were indistinguishable and were therefore excluded.

The PCR contained 60 Vbeta and 13 Jbeta primers. Method: immunoSEQ multiplex PCR; TCRdb's copy keeps in-frame clones and lacks some. The sample lists about 130,000 clones; approximately 85% were seen once. The TCR originated in a woman aged 25 to 39 in good health and CMV-seropositive. Sequences were obtained from PBMCs. This chain uses TRBV18 with TRBJ2-3, with D perhaps TRBD1 (5 bases). CDR3 nucleotide sequence: TGTGCCAGCTCACCAGAGAAGACAGTCACAGATACGCAGTATTTT. Its protein is CASSPEKTVTDTQYF.